The clone carrying this T cell receptor beta chain was recorded many times. Its antigen is not known. Deletions cut 3 bases from V and 5 bases from J, with 14 bases between. The CDR3 runs to 14 residues. CDR1 is SGHTA, CDR2 FQGNSA, per germline. This sample was taken from a study of regulatory T cells in long-lasting Graves disease. Findings and caveats of the study: TRBV28, TRBJ1-2 and TRBJ2-5 emerged as the favored segments in persistent disease. Only a small sample size was used, which may have cut accuracy.

Building the TCR beta libraries relied on iRepertoire HTBI primers, and CDR3 regions underwent Arm-PCR. TCRdb passed the multiplex PCR reads through MiXCR, listing each CDR3 protein once. Counted here are over 350,000 distinct CDR3 sequences, around 21% occurring once; the ten biggest clones make up around 20%. Time point reported: persistent/refractory GD, antithyroid drugs over 5 years with positive TRAb. From RNA extracted from PBMCs, the TCR library was made. The sequence derives from a female donor with Graves disease. This chain joins TRBV7-2 and TRBJ2-7, with D possibly matching TRBD2 (5 bases). The sample in question was peripheral blood mononuclear cells (PBMCs), obtained when the disease was refractory, from a patient treated with antithyroid drugs. The CDR3 loop reads CASSFGLGWDEQYF. The CDR3, as DNA: TGTGCCAGCAGCTTCGGACTGGGTTGGGACGAGCAGTACTTC. The whole variable domain, remainder taken from reference TRBV7-2 and TRBJ2-7, is GAGVSQSPSNKVTEKGKDVELRCDPISGHTALYWYRQSLGQGLEFLIYFQGNSAPDKSGLPSDRFSAERTGGSVSTLTIQRTQQEDSAVYLCASSFGLGWDEQYFGPGTRLTVT.